This T cell receptor beta chain was sequenced in a study of patients and donors after allogeneic stem cell transplantation (dated by TCRdb to about 2020). For this clonotype: Its antigen remains undetermined. There are no base qualities to consult, and no much larger clone falls within one base.

Preparation of the library involved RT-PCR. TCRdb lists the instrument as NextSeq 550. TCRdb redid the processing of the public reads, applying fastp at Q25 and MiXCR, and retained in-frame beta chains. Merged by CDR3 protein, the rows form single entries marked with the most common genes and DNA. The sample yields more than 850,000 distinct CDR3 sequences; about a sixth were counted once. The ten top clones hold around 6% of the sample. The CDR3 runs 15 amino acids, cysteine and phenylalanine included. The read is trimmed to its CDR3 DNA, 45 bases read in frame from base 1. V was cut back by 2 bases and J by 5 bases, leaving a gap of 14 bases between them. Looking up the germline V gene yields CDR1 LGHNA and CDR2 YSLEER.

Recombination joined TRBV4-3 with TRBJ2-3; a confident D gene designation cannot be given. The origin of this receptor is a human donor who was either an allogeneic HSCT recipient or a stem cell or donor lymphocyte infusion donor (not recorded which). It is not recorded whose cells these are; they may come from a transplant donor. Specimen: blood, either unsorted or a sorted T cell fraction (not recorded which). In nucleotide form, the sequence is TGCGCCAGCAGCCAATTGCAACAATTGGGAGATACGCAGTATTTT. Its translation is CASSQLQQLGDTQYF.